The clone carrying this T cell receptor (beta chain) showed up many times. No antigen is known for it. The data were obtained in a study of read filtering for tumor transcriptome and immune sequencing. Across the study: IR-seq gave about 3.5 to 11 million TCR reads per sample; RNA-seq gave roughly 80 to 1273. Study-level findings and limits: Even smaller IR-seq throughput identified most shared clonotypes.

From 300 to 400 ng of RNA, a library with molecular barcoded alpha/delta and beta/gamma adaptors was made. TCRdb analysed the reads with MiXCR anew, one entry per CDR3 protein. The sample has about 130,000 distinct CDR3 sequences, approximately 12% seen once. The CDR3 has 16 amino acids. V lost 0 bases, J lost 5 bases, and 16 bases lay in between. The V gene's germline CDR1 is SGDLS and CDR2 YYNGEE. The specimen was a population of CD138-negative cells sorted from bone marrow. The V gene is TRBV9, the J gene TRBJ2-3; D unclear. This clonotype originated in a donor at least 40 years old with multiple myeloma. The CDR3 DNA reads TGTGCCAGCAGCGTAGACGGCAGACCGATGGGAGATACGCAGTATTTT. Its translation is CASSVDGRPMGDTQYF.